Shown below are 17 T cell receptor beta chains from a single sample sequenced in a study of identical twins. TCRdb passed the 5' RACE reads through MiXCR, listing each CDR3 protein once. The repertoire holds 250,000 to 350,000 distinct CDR3 sequences, with approximately 8% as singletons. The sample also formed part of further work on yellow fever vaccine responses in identical twins.

Material: memory (CD45RO+) T cells sorted from blood. The receptors derive from a woman aged 18-30 years in good health.

The chain combines TRBV6-2 or TRBV6-3 with TRBJ1-3; D unresolved. Germline-derived CDR1 and CDR2 are MNHEY and SVGEGT. The CDR3 totals 21 residues. V was shortened by 5 bases and J by 0 bases, with 29 bases between the two germline ends. CDR3 nucleotides: TGTGCCAGCAGTCTTCCCCGCGGCGGACTCCGGCCCAGAGTCTCTGGAAACACCATATATTTT. It is translated as CASSLPRGGLRPRVSGNTIYF.

The rearrangement joins TRBV6-4 to TRBJ2-4; 10 bases line up with TRBD2. The V gene's germline CDR1 is MRHNA and CDR2 SNTAGT. V shed 5 bases, J shed 2 bases, and the junction held 27 bases outside the gene matches. This CDR3 has 23 residues. CDR3 nucleotides: TGTGCCAGCAGTCTCTCCTCCCTGTCTTTGGAGCGGGGGGGCCTGATTACCAAAAACATTCAGTACTTC. It is translated as CASSLSSLSLERGGLITKNIQYF.

This clonotype was seen at least ten times. The CDR3 loop is CASSLAPPGLAGNNEQFF. The CDR3 coding sequence is TGTGCCAGCAGCTTAGCGCCCCCGGGACTAGCGGGAAACAATGAGCAGTTCTTC. The chain uses TRBV7-8 and TRBJ2-1, with 13 nucleotides matching TRBD2. Losses at the gene ends were 0 bases for V and 5 bases for J; bases not matched to a gene: 7. The CDR3 is 18 amino acids. Per the germline V gene, CDR1 is SGHVS and CDR2 is FQNEAQ.

The CDR3 spells CASSPPLGGKADTQYF. CDR3 coding DNA: TGTGCCAGCTCACCACCGTTGGGGGGGAAAGCAGATACGCAGTATTTT. The chain employs TRBV18 and TRBJ2-3; 7 nucleotides align to TRBD2. The CDR3 has 16 amino acids. With 0 bases clipped from V and 4 bases from J, the junction kept 7 bases outside the gene matches. The germline gives CDR1 KGHSH, CDR2 LQKENI. Variable domain in full (rest from reference TRBV18 and TRBJ2-3): NAGVMQNPRHLVRRRGQEARLRCSPMKGHSHVYWYRQLPEEGLKFMVYLQKENIIDESGMPKERFSAEFPKEGPSILRIQQVVRGDSAAYFCASSPPLGGKADTQYFGPGTRLTVL.

This clonotype showed up many times. The rearrangement uses TRBV4-1 and TRBJ2-1, with 8 bases identical to TRBD1. Germline lookup yields CDR1 MGHRA and CDR2 YSYEKL. The ends lost 4 bases at V and 5 bases at J; junction bases unmatched: 16. The CDR3 loop spans 18 amino acids. CDR3 sequence reads: CASSPYRNTGGLDNEQFF. The CDR3 DNA reads TGCGCCAGCAGCCCCTACCGAAATACAGGGGGACTGGACAATGAGCAGTTCTTC.

The rearrangement joins TRBV6-1 to TRBJ2-2, with D possibly called TRBD1 or TRBD2 (7 bases each). CDR1 and CDR2 (germline): MNHNS, SASEGT. V lost 11 bases, J lost 7 bases, and 17 bases lay in between. There are 13 residues in the CDR3. Written as DNA, the CDR3 is TGTGCCGTTAGCAGGGGGAGGGACGGGGAGCTGTTTTTT. Protein product: CAVSRGRDGELFF.

The rearrangement links TRBV3-1 to TRBJ2-1; TRBD2 agrees at 8 bases. Germline lookup yields CDR1 LGHDT and CDR2 YNNKEL (reference sequence). This CDR3 contains 13 residues. With V trimmed by 1 base and J by 7 bases, 0 bases remained unmatched. CDR3 DNA sequence: TGTGCCAGCAGCCAAGTAGCGGGGAATGAGCAGTTCTTC. Amino acids: CASSQVAGNEQFF.

The chain joins TRBV7-2 to TRBJ1-6; D is undetermined. The V end was cut by 5 bases, the J end by 9 bases, with 17 bases between. This CDR3 comprises 15 residues. Germline CDR1 reads SGHTA; CDR2 reads FQGNSA. The CDR3 region has the DNA TGTGCCAGCAGCGAGACTCCCGGGAGTCGTTCACCCCTCCACTTT. It yields the protein CASSETPGSRSPLHF.

This clonotype was detected many times. This chain links TRBV6-5 with TRBJ2-3; TRBD2 matches at 7 bases. This CDR3 is 17 amino acids long. The J segment lost 2 bases and the V segment lost 0 bases, leaving 8 bases of the junction unmatched. Germline V lookup: CDR1 MNHEY, CDR2 SVGAGI. This chain's CDR3 is CASSYSSAGMSTDTQYF. In nucleotides, the CDR3 is TGTGCCAGCAGTTACTCGTCAGCGGGAATGTCCACAGATACGCAGTATTTT.

V gene TRBV4-1 combines with J gene TRBJ2-5, with a weak D call TRBD1 (6 bases). Trimming pared 4 bases from V and 3 bases from J, leaving 12 bases between. The CDR3 consists of 14 residues. Germline values: CDR1 MGHRA, CDR2 YSYEKL. The chain's CDR3 is CASSRGTPKETQYF. CDR3 nucleotides: TGCGCCAGCAGCCGAGGGACACCCAAAGAGACCCAGTACTTC.

This clonotype was observed at least ten times. The chain employs TRBV10-3 and TRBJ1-5; 8 positions match TRBD1. With 2 bases clipped from V and 1 base from J, the junction kept 10 bases outside the gene matches. The CDR3 runs 18 residues. Germline V gene data show CDR1 as ENHRY and CDR2 as SYGVKD. The CDR3 nucleotides are TGTGCCATCAGTGAGGGACAGGGATCGAGTACGAGCAATCAGCCCCAGCATTTT. Its translation is CAISEGQGSSTSNQPQHF.

This clonotype was counted many times. The chain employs TRBV20-1 and TRBJ2-3, with D possibly being TRBD1 or TRBD2 (7 bases each). Trimming removed 4 bases at V and 3 bases at J, with 17 bases between. This CDR3 has 15 residues. The germline V gene encodes CDR1 DFQATT and CDR2 SNEGSKA (reference sequence). CDR3 DNA sequence: TGCAGTGCTACACAGGGGAGGGATGGGACAGATACGCAGTATTTT. Protein: CSATQGRDGTDTQYF.

This clonotype occurred a few times. The chain couples TRBV6-1 to TRBJ1-6; D might be TRBD1 (5 bases). CDR1 is MNHNS, CDR2 SASEGT, per germline. The CDR3 spans 14 residues. V lost 7 bases to trimming and J lost 7 bases, with 14 bases between them. The CDR3 loop reads CASTRGDGNSPLHF. CDR3 sequence (DNA): TGTGCCAGCACCCGGGGGGACGGGAATTCACCCCTCCACTTT.

This clonotype was seen a few times. The rearrangement uses TRBV20-1 and TRBJ2-3; tentative D call: TRBD1 (6 bases). CDR1 is DFQATT, CDR2 SNEGSKA, per germline (reference sequence). The CDR3 totals 13 residues. V was trimmed by 5 bases and J by 1 base, leaving 10 bases between them. The CDR3 DNA reads TGCAGTGCTCCAGGGGTACGCACAGATACGCAGTATTTT. Residues: CSAPGVRTDTQYF.

This clonotype has ten or more counts. V and J are TRBV5-1 and TRBJ2-7; 7 bases line up with TRBD1. The germline V gene encodes CDR1 SGHRS and CDR2 YFSETQ. The junction had 7 bases not matched to a gene; V was cut back by 3 bases and J by 4 bases. The CDR3 covers 14 residues. The CDR3 DNA reads TGCGCCAGCAGCTCGGGACAGCCTCCATACGAGCAGTACTTC. Its protein product is CASSSGQPPYEQYF.

This clonotype was recorded at least ten times. The chain recombines TRBV11-2 with TRBJ1-2, with 8 bases fitting TRBD1. This CDR3 region has 13 residues. J lost 7 bases, V lost 4 bases, and 5 bases had no gene match. The germline V gene has CDR1 SGHAT and CDR2 FQNNGV. CDR3 loop: CASSSPGGVGYTF. The CDR3, as DNA: TGTGCCAGCAGCTCCCCAGGGGGCGTTGGCTACACCTTC.

The chain has TRBV20-1 and TRBJ2-7, with D unresolved. The CDR3 consists of 13 residues. Per germline, CDR1 DFQATT and CDR2 SNEGSKA (reference sequence). V dropped 3 bases and J dropped 0 bases, with 9 bases sitting between them. The CDR3 nucleotides read TGCAGTGCTAGCCCCCCCGGCTCCTACGAGCAGTACTTC. Amino acid sequence: CSASPPGSYEQYF.